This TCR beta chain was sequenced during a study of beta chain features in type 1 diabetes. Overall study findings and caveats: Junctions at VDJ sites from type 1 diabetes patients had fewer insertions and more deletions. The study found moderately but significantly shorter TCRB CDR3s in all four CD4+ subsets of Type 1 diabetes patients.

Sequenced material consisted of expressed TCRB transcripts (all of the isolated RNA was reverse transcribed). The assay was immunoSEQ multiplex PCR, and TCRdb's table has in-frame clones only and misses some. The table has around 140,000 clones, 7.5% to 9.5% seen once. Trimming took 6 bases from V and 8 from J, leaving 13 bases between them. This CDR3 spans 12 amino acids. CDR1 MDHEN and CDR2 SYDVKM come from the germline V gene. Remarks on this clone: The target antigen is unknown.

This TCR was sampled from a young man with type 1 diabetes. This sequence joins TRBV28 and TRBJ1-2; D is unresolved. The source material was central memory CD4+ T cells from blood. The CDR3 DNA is TGTGCCAGCAGGCGCTTAGAGGTCGGCTACACCTTC. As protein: CASRRLEVGYTF.